One and the same sample provided the 30 T cell receptor beta chains below, sequenced in a study of cytomegalovirus exposure and HLA in healthy donors. With 60 Vbeta and 13 Jbeta primers, the PCR was carried out. The assay was immunoSEQ multiplex PCR, and TCRdb's table has in-frame clones only and misses some. Of about 160,000 clones listed, about four fifths were seen once; the top ten hold 7% to 8.5%. What was sequenced was PBMCs. The receptor set was obtained from a male donor in good health and CMV-seropositive.

V is TRBV7-2 and J is TRBJ1-5; D is possibly TRBD1 (5 bases). The CDR3 totals 14 residues. The V and J ends lost 5 bases and 7 bases respectively, with 15 bases between them. Germline V CDR1 and CDR2: SGHTA, FQGNSA. The DNA of the CDR3 is TGTGCCAGCAGCCCTCAGGGTGTGAGGCAGCCCCAGCATTTT. Translated: CASSPQGVRQPQHF. Combining the CDR3 with reference TRBV7-2 and TRBJ1-5 gives the whole variable domain GAGVSQSPSNKVTEKGKDVELRCDPISGHTALYWYRQSLGQGLEFLIYFQGNSAPDKSGLPSDRFSAERTGGSVSTLTIQRTQQEDSAVYLCASSPQGVRQPQHFGDGTRLSIL.

As to this clone: This sample includes further DNA sequences coding for the same CDR3. J is TRBJ2-7 and V is TRBV4-3; 8 bases are shared with TRBD1. The CDR3 runs 15 residues. Germline values: CDR1 LGHNA, CDR2 YSLEER. V shed 1 base, J shed 2 bases, and the junction held 4 bases outside the gene matches. The CDR3 spells CASSQARDRTYEQYF. Written as DNA, the CDR3 is TGCGCCAGCAGCCAAGCCCGGGACAGGACCTACGAGCAGTACTTC.

The chain links TRBV7-2 to TRBJ1-1, with D unresolved. V was pared by 1 base and J by 2 bases, with 2 bases between. This CDR3 is 12 amino acids long. Germline V gives CDR1 SGHTA, CDR2 FQGNSA. CDR3 in amino acids: CASSLVNTEAFF. The CDR3 DNA reads as TGTGCCAGCAGCTTAGTAAACACTGAAGCTTTCTTT.

The genes are TRBV7-9 and TRBJ2-1; 13 bases are a match to TRBD2. The CDR3 is made up of 18 amino acids. Germline-derived CDR1 and CDR2 are SEHNR and FQNEAQ (reference sequence). V lost 1 base to trimming and J lost 0 bases; unmatched junction nucleotides: 3. CDR3 DNA: TGTGCCAGCAGCTTAGGGACTAGCGGGGGCCCCTCCTACAATGAGCAGTTCTTC. This gives the protein CASSLGTSGGPSYNEQFF.

The rearrangement uses TRBV7-8 and TRBJ2-7, with 9 positions matching TRBD1. The junction had 10 bases not matched to a gene; V was cut back by 3 bases and J by 4 bases. Germline V gives CDR1 SGHVS, CDR2 FQNEAQ. The CDR3 has 16 residues. CDR3 residues: CASSFTRTGDLYEQYF. The CDR3 DNA reads TGTGCCAGCAGCTTCACCCGGACAGGGGATCTATACGAGCAGTACTTC.

The chain joins TRBV11-2 to TRBJ2-1, with TRBD2 matching over 9 bases. V gave up 4 bases and J gave up 0 bases; unmatched junction bases: 7. Per germline, CDR1 SGHAT and CDR2 FQNNGV. The CDR3 has 17 amino acids. CDR3 DNA: TGTGCCAGCAGCTCCCGCAGACTAGCGGTCTCCTACAATGAGCAGTTCTTC. It translates to CASSSRRLAVSYNEQFF.

The sample holds a few counts of this clone. The gene calls are TRBV2 and TRBJ1-5; possibly TRBD1 for D (5 bases). Trimming took off 3 bases at V and 3 bases at J, with 9 bases between the two ends. Germline lookup yields CDR1 SNHLY and CDR2 FYNNEI. The CDR3 spans 14 residues. CDR3 in DNA: TGTGCCAGCAGTGATGGGGCTTCCAATCAGCCCCAGCATTTT. Its translation is CASSDGASNQPQHF. The full variable domain, in which reference TRBV2 and TRBJ1-5 provide the parts outside the CDR3, is EPEVTQTPSHQVTQMGQEVILRCVPISNHLYFYWYRQILGQKVEFLVSFYNNEISEKSEIFDDQFSVERPDGSNFTLKIRSTKLEDSAMYFCASSDGASNQPQHFGDGTRLSIL.

V is TRBV30 and J is TRBJ1-6; TRBD1 agrees at 7 bases. Germline CDR1 GTSNPN, CDR2 SVGIG (reference sequence). After removal of 1 base from V and 4 bases from J, the junction contained 1 base not matched to a gene. CDR3 length: 14 residues. The CDR3 sequence: CAWSGTGYNSPLHF. DNA for the CDR3: TGTGCCTGGAGTGGGACAGGATATAATTCACCCCTCCACTTT.

The table lists this clone with a few counts. Here the CDR3 DNA reads TGTGCCTGGAGGGGGGGACGGTTCTCCTACGAGCAGTACTTC. It yields the protein CAWRGGRFSYEQYF. The rearrangement uses TRBV30 and TRBJ2-7, with D possibly matching TRBD2 (6 bases). Trimming shortened V by 3 bases and J by 0 bases, and 12 bases separated the two germline ends. The germline V gene has CDR1 GTSNPN and CDR2 SVGIG (reference sequence). There are 14 residues in the CDR3.

CDR3 sequence: CASSFMGQGSLSYEQYF. The CDR3 DNA reads as TGTGCCAGCAGCTTCATGGGACAGGGGTCACTATCCTACGAGCAGTACTTC. This rearrangement joins TRBV7-9 to TRBJ2-7; TRBD1 aligns across 10 bases. Germline lookup yields CDR1 SEHNR and CDR2 FQNEAQ (reference sequence). The CDR3 loop spans 17 amino acids. V shed 3 bases and J 1 base; nucleotides not matched to a gene: 9.

The sample holds one count of this clone. The V gene is TRBV5-1, the J gene TRBJ1-6; 7 nucleotides line up with TRBD1. Germline-derived CDR1 and CDR2 are SGHRS and YFSETQ. The V segment lost 4 bases and the J segment 3 bases; nucleotides outside the gene matches: 10. The CDR3 extends over 17 amino acids. The CDR3 here is CASSPSQGQLYNSPLHF. CDR3 coding DNA: TGCGCCAGCAGCCCGAGTCAGGGACAGCTCTATAATTCACCCCTCCACTTT.

J is TRBJ2-7 and V is TRBV19; 7 nucleotides line up with TRBD1. CDR1 is LNHDA and CDR2 is SQIVND in the germline V gene (reference sequence). The V gene end was trimmed by 5 bases and the J gene end by 4 bases; junction bases not matched to a gene: 11. This CDR3 has 15 amino acids. CDR3 sequence reads: CASSLSGTVGYEQYF. The CDR3 DNA is TGTGCCAGTAGTCTCTCCGGGACAGTCGGATACGAGCAGTACTTC.

V is TRBV9 and J is TRBJ2-2; 11 bases match TRBD2. J lost 0 bases, V lost 0 bases, and 4 bases had no gene match. This CDR3 spans 18 amino acids. Germline V gives CDR1 SGDLS, CDR2 YYNGEE. The CDR3 DNA is TGTGCCAGCAGCGTAGCACTAGCGGGAGATTCGAACACCGGGGAGCTGTTTTTT. Protein sequence: CASSVALAGDSNTGELFF.

The rearrangement links TRBV9 to TRBJ2-3; TRBD1 matches 8 bases. CDR3 length equals 16 residues. Germline CDR1 and CDR2: SGDLS and YYNGEE. V was pared by 0 bases and J by 0 bases, with 3 bases of the junction left unmatched. The CDR3 DNA reads TGTGCCAGCAGCGTAGAATGGACAGGGAGCACAGATACGCAGTATTTT. Translated: CASSVEWTGSTDTQYF.

This clone occurred once. The chain carries TRBV7-2 and TRBJ2-3; 12 bases map to TRBD2. This CDR3 has 17 amino acids. Per germline, CDR1 SGHTA and CDR2 FQGNSA. V trimming: 1 base; J trimming: 5 bases; junction bases outside the gene matches: 7. DNA for the CDR3: TGTGCCAGCAGCTTAGTGCTAGCGGGGGGGAATAAAGATACGCAGTATTTT. Protein sequence: CASSLVLAGGNKDTQYF.

V usage is TRBV13 and J usage is TRBJ1-2; weak D call: TRBD1 (5 bases). V was pared by 6 bases and J by 3 bases, with 14 bases between. In germline, CDR1 is PRHDT, CDR2 FYEKMQ (reference sequence). CDR3 size: 14 residues. CDR3 protein: CASRAGGNDYGYTF. For the CDR3, the DNA is TGTGCCAGCAGGGCCGGGGGGAATGACTATGGCTACACCTTC.

The gene calls are TRBV11-2 and TRBJ2-3, with a tentative D call TRBD2 (6 bases). The CDR3 totals 13 residues. Germline assignment: CDR1 SGHAT and CDR2 FQNNGV. V lost 4 bases to trimming and J lost 4 bases, with 9 bases between them. The CDR3 nucleotides read TGTGCCAGCAGCTCCGGGACTTCAGATACGCAGTATTTT. This codes for CASSSGTSDTQYF.

This clone was detected only once. V is TRBV5-4 and J is TRBJ2-6; D is perhaps TRBD1 (5 bases). The CDR3 contains 15 residues. The germline gives CDR1 SGHNT, CDR2 YYREEE (reference sequence). Trimming shortened V by 4 bases and J by 3 bases, and 11 bases separated the two germline ends. CDR3 protein: CASSLTAYGANVLTF. CDR3 sequence (DNA): TGTGCCAGCAGCCTGACAGCGTATGGGGCCAACGTCCTGACTTTC.

CDR3 residues: CASSHQGPNQPQHF. CDR3 nucleotide sequence: TGTGCCAGCAGCCACCAGGGTCCCAATCAGCCCCAGCATTTT. The gene calls are TRBV14 and TRBJ1-5; a weak D match, TRBD1 (5 bases). The CDR3 is 14 amino acids. Trimming pared 3 bases from V and 3 bases from J, leaving 9 bases between. CDR1 is SGHDN, CDR2 FVKESK, per germline.

The V gene is TRBV4-1, the J gene TRBJ2-3, with 9 bases matching TRBD2. V lost 4 bases, J lost 4 bases, and 6 bases stayed unmatched. CDR3 size: 15 residues. Germline V gene lookup returns CDR1 MGHRA and CDR2 YSYEKL. The CDR3: CASSRRTSEADTQYF. CDR3 nucleotide sequence: TGCGCCAGCAGCCGCCGGACTAGCGAGGCAGATACGCAGTATTTT.

This clone showed up just once. The J gene is TRBJ2-6, the V gene TRBV5-1, with a weak D call TRBD1 (6 bases). CDR3 size: 21 residues. V shed 4 bases and J shed 0 bases, with 26 bases lying between them. Germline V gene data show CDR1 as SGHRS and CDR2 as YFSETQ. CDR3: CASSPRLLDSPRFSGANVLTF. For the CDR3, the DNA is TGCGCCAGCAGCCCGCGACTTCTGGACAGTCCCCGTTTCTCTGGGGCCAACGTCCTGACTTTC.

The chain joins TRBV9 to TRBJ2-5; D not resolved. The CDR3 has 15 amino acids. The germline CDR1 and CDR2 sequences are SGDLS and YYNGEE. Trimming stripped 0 bases from V and 0 bases from J, with 9 bases between. In nucleotides, the CDR3 is TGTGCCAGCAGCGTAGAGGCACAGTACCAAGAGACCCAGTACTTC. It is translated as CASSVEAQYQETQYF.

The V gene is TRBV6-5, the J gene TRBJ2-2; maybe TRBD2 (6 bases). Trimming stripped 4 bases from V and 3 bases from J, with 12 bases between. CDR1 is MNHEY and CDR2 is SVGAGI in the germline V gene. The CDR3 consists of 15 residues. The CDR3 coding sequence is TGTGCCAGCAGTTCTGGGAGGTTTGACACCGGGGAGCTGTTTTTT. This sequence encodes CASSSGRFDTGELFF.

This clone was detected a few times. This chain uses TRBV15 with TRBJ1-2; D call uncertain. The V gene's germline CDR1 is LNHNV and CDR2 YYDKDF (reference sequence). Trimming took 1 base from V and 6 from J, leaving 18 bases between them. The length of the CDR3 is 16 residues. The CDR3 is CATSRGEGIYGNGYTF. The CDR3 DNA reads as TGTGCCACCAGCAGAGGAGAGGGCATCTATGGAAATGGCTACACCTTC.

V is TRBV27 and J is TRBJ1-5; 7 bases match TRBD1. Per the germline V gene, CDR1 is MNHEY and CDR2 is SMNVEV (reference sequence). This CDR3 contains 15 residues. J was trimmed by 4 bases and V by 5 bases; bases with no gene match: 8. DNA of the CDR3: TGTGCCAGCAGTGCTCGACAGGGTTCAAATCAGCCCCAGCATTTT. It is translated as CASSARQGSNQPQHF.

This clone was recorded a few times. V usage is TRBV10-1 and J usage is TRBJ1-1, with D tentatively TRBD1 (6 bases). Trimming removed 6 bases from V and 1 base from J, with 9 bases in between. The CDR3 covers 13 residues. Germline V gives CDR1 WNHNN, CDR2 SYGVQD (reference sequence). The CDR3 loop is CASSRTANTEAFF. The CDR3, as DNA: TGCGCCAGCAGCAGGACAGCGAACACTGAAGCTTTCTTT.

The V gene is TRBV30, the J gene TRBJ1-2; D ambiguous. V was pared by 3 bases and J by 4 bases, with 15 bases between. Germline V gene sequence: CDR1 GTSNPN, CDR2 SVGIG (reference sequence). The CDR3 length is 14 residues. The CDR3 DNA reads as TGTGCCTGGAGGATAAGCTCCCCACTCTATGGCTACACCTTC. This translates into CAWRISSPLYGYTF.

The rearrangement uses TRBV6-5 and TRBJ2-7; D gene unclear. Germline V gene data show CDR1 as MNHEY and CDR2 as SVGAGI. The CDR3 is 12 residues long. Trimming removed 8 bases from V and 5 bases from J, with 13 bases in between. DNA of the CDR3: TGTGCCAGCGGATTGAGCGTTGACGAGCAGTACTTC. As protein: CASGLSVDEQYF.

This clone turned up a few times. This chain links TRBV30 with TRBJ2-7; D is perhaps TRBD2 (5 bases). The CDR3 consists of 15 residues. V was shortened by 0 bases and J by 3 bases, with 15 bases between the two germline ends. CDR1 is GTSNPN and CDR2 is SVGIG in the germline V gene (reference sequence). CDR3 DNA: TGTGCCTGGAGTGTTCCAGCGGTCCCCTACTACGAGCAGTACTTC. Translated, it gives CAWSVPAVPYYEQYF.

The V gene is TRBV2, the J gene TRBJ1-6; 11 positions agree with TRBD1. The CDR3 runs to 19 residues. Germline lookup yields CDR1 SNHLY and CDR2 FYNNEI. J gave up 0 bases and V 7 bases, and 11 bases lay outside the gene matches. CDR3 in DNA: TGTGCCAGCAAAGGAACAGGACAGGGGGCGAGCTCCTATAATTCACCCCTCCACTTT. It yields the protein CASKGTGQGASSYNSPLHF. The variable domain in full, completed from reference TRBV2 and TRBJ1-6, reads EPEVTQTPSHQVTQMGQEVILRCVPISNHLYFYWYRQILGQKVEFLVSFYNNEISEKSEIFDDQFSVERPDGSNFTLKIRSTKLEDSAMYFCASKGTGQGASSYNSPLHFGNGTRLTVT.